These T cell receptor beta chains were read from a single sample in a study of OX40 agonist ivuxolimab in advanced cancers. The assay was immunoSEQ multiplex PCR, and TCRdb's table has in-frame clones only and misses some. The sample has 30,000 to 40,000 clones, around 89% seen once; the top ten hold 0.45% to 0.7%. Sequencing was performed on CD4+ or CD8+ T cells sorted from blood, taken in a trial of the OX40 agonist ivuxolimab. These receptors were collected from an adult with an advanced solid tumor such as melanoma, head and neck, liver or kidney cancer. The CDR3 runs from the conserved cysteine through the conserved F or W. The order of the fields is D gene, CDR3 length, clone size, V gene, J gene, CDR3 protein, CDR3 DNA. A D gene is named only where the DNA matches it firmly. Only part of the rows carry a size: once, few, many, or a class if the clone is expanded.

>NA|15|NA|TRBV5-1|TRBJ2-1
CASSPIVGGQNEQFF
TGCGCCAGCAGTCCAATAGTGGGGGGTCAGAATGAGCAGTTCTTC
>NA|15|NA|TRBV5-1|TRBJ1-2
CASSLAGTGDYGYTF
TGCGCCAGCAGCTTGGCCGGGACGGGGGACTATGGCTACACCTTC
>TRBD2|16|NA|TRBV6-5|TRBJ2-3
CASSYPSGGWADTQYF
TGTGCCAGCAGTTACCCTAGCGGCGGATGGGCAGATACGCAGTATTTT
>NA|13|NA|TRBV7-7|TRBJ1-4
CASSRSSNEKLFF
TGTGCTAGCAGCCGTAGTTCTAATGAAAAACTGTTTTTT
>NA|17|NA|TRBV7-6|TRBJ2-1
CASSLEVPQSSYNEQFF
TGTGCCAGCAGCTTAGAGGTCCCCCAGAGCTCCTACAATGAGCAGTTCTTC
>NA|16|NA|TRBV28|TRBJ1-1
CASSLLQGIGNTEAFF
TGTGCCAGCAGTTTGTTACAGGGAATTGGGAACACTGAAGCTTTCTTT
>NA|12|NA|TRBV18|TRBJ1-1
CASSRGHTEAFF
TGTGCCAGCTCACGGGGACACACTGAAGCTTTCTTT
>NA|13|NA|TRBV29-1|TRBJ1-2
CSSGGGFNYGYTF
TGCAGCTCCGGGGGAGGCTTTAACTATGGCTACACCTTC
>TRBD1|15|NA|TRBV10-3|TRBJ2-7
CAISNSGTGNYEQYF
TGTGCCATCAGTAATTCCGGGACAGGGAACTACGAGCAGTACTTC
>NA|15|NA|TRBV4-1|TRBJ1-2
CASSQEVAREYGYTF
TGCGCCAGCAGCCAAGAGGTGGCCAGGGAGTATGGCTACACCTTC
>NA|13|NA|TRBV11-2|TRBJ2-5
CASSFNRQETQYF
TGTGCCAGCAGCTTTAACAGACAAGAGACCCAGTACTTC
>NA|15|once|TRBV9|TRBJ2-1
CASSVAPRTNNEQFF
TGTGCCAGCAGCGTAGCCCCGAGGACCAACAATGAGCAGTTCTTC
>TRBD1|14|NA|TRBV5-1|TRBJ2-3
CATSTGDSTDTQYF
TGCGCCACATCAACAGGGGATAGCACAGATACGCAGTATTTT
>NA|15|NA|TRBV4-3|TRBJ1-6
CASSQLGTGNSPLHF
TGCGCCAGCAGCCAGCTTGGGACGGGGAATTCACCCCTCCACTTT
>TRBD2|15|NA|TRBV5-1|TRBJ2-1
CASSLIAGGPGEQFF
TGCGCCAGCAGCTTGATAGCGGGGGGGCCAGGAGAGCAGTTCTTC
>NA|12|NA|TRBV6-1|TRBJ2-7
CASGADYYEQYF
TGTGCCAGCGGGGCAGACTACTACGAGCAGTACTTC
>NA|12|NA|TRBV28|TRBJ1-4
CASRATNEKLFF
TGTGCCAGCAGAGCAACTAATGAAAAACTGTTTTTT
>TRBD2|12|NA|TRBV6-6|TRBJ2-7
CAISPGRGEQYF
TGTGCCATCTCCCCAGGGAGGGGCGAGCAGTACTTC
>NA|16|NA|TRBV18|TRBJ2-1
CASSPGGALLFNEQFF
TGTGCCAGCTCCCCGGGTGGGGCCCTCCTATTCAATGAGCAGTTCTTC
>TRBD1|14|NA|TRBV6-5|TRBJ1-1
CASGNRGQNTEAFF
TGTGCCAGCGGTAACAGGGGACAGAACACTGAAGCTTTCTTT
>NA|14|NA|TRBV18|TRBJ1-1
CASSPGGPSTEAFF
TGTGCCAGCTCACCTGGGGGGCCTAGCACTGAAGCTTTCTTT
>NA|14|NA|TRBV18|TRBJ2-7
CASSPSTRTYEQYF
TGTGCCAGCTCACCGTCGACACGGACCTACGAGCAGTACTTC
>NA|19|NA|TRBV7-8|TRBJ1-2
CASSPLRRSWGGDNYGYTF
TGTGCCAGCAGCCCTCTCAGGCGATCCTGGGGCGGGGATAACTATGGCTACACCTTC
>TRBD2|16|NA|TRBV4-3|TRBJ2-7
CASSQGIASGRREQYF
TGCGCCAGCAGCCAAGGCATAGCGAGCGGGAGGCGGGAGCAGTACTTC
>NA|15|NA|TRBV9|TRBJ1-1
CASSAQTSLNTEAFF
TGTGCCAGCAGCGCTCAGACATCCTTGAACACTGAAGCTTTCTTT
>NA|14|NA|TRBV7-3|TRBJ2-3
CASSLSGGIGTQYF
TGTGCCAGCAGCCTATCTGGGGGGATCGGTACGCAGTATTTT
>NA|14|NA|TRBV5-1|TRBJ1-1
CASSLGSTGAEAFF
TGCGCCAGCAGCTTAGGGTCTACTGGGGCTGAAGCTTTCTTT
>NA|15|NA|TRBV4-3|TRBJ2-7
CASSPGVALTYEQYF
TGCGCCAGCAGCCCCGGGGTAGCGTTGACCTACGAGCAGTACTTC
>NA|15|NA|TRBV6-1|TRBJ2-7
CASNYQGTESYEQYF
TGTGCCAGCAATTATCAGGGGACTGAGTCCTACGAGCAGTACTTC
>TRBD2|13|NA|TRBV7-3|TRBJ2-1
CASSLSWTSEQFF
TGTGCCAGCAGCTTATCCTGGACTAGTGAGCAGTTCTTC
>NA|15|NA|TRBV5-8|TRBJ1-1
CASSFRGPGSTEAFF
TGTGCCAGCAGCTTCCGGGGGCCCGGAAGCACTGAAGCTTTCTTT
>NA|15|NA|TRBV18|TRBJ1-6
CASSTDGGYNSPLHF
TGTGCCAGCTCAACCGACGGAGGCTATAATTCACCCCTCCACTTT
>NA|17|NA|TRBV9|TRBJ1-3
CASSVGGTPNSGNTIYF
TGTGCCAGCAGCGTAGGTGGGACACCCAACTCTGGAAACACCATATATTTT
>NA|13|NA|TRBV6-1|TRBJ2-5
CASSEQGIETQYF
TGTGCCAGCAGTGAACAGGGGATAGAGACCCAGTACTTC
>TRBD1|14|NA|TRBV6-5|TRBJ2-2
CASSGTGNTGELFF
TGTGCCAGCAGTGGGACAGGGAACACCGGGGAGCTGTTTTTT
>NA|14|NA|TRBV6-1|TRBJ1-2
CATLRTLSSYGYTF
TGTGCCACCCTAAGGACTCTCAGCAGCTATGGCTACACCTTC
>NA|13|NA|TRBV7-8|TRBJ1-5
CASSLNANQPQHF
TGTGCCAGCAGCTTAAACGCCAATCAGCCCCAGCATTTT
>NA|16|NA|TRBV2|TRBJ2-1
CAIPSGGQSSYNEQFF
TGTGCCATACCTAGTGGGGGCCAGAGCTCCTACAATGAGCAGTTCTTC
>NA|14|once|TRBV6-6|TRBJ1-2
CASSYSRGSDGYTF
TGTGCCAGCAGTTACTCGAGGGGAAGCGATGGCTACACCTTC
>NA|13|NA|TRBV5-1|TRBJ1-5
CASSLTVGQPQHF
TGCGCCAGCAGCTTGACAGTCGGTCAGCCCCAGCATTTT
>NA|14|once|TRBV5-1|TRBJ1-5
CASSLDRGNQPQHF
TGCGCCAGCAGCTTGGACCGGGGCAATCAGCCCCAGCATTTT
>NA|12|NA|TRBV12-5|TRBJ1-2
CASGLDTGGYTF
TGTGCTAGTGGTTTGGACACAGGGGGCTACACCTTC
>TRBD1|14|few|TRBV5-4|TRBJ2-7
CASSLRQGWGEQYF
TGTGCCAGCAGCCTAAGACAGGGATGGGGTGAGCAGTACTTC
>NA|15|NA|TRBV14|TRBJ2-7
CASSRGTLMSYEQYF
TGTGCCAGCAGCCGAGGGACGCTCATGTCCTACGAGCAGTACTTC
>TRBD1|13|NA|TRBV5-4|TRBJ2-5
CASGYRGEETQYF
TGTGCCAGCGGGTACAGGGGAGAAGAGACCCAGTACTTC
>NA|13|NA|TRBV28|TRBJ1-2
CASSLGLAYGYTF
TGTGCCAGCAGTTTAGGACTCGCCTATGGCTACACCTTC
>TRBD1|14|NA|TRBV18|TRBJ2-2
CASSLQGDTGELFF
TGTGCCAGCTCACTCCAGGGGGACACCGGGGAGCTGTTTTTT
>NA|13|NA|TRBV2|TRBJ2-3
CASSGGRWDTQYF
TGTGCCAGCTCCGGGGGGCGGTGGGATACGCAGTATTTT
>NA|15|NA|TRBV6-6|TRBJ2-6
CASSGGDAGANVLTF
TGTGCCAGCAGTGGCGGGGATGCAGGGGCCAACGTCCTGACTTTC
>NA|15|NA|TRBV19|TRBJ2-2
CASGQGSKNTGELFF
TGTGCCAGTGGGCAGGGCAGCAAAAACACCGGGGAGCTGTTTTTT
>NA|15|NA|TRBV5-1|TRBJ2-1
CASTPGGDSYNEQFF
TGCGCCAGCACCCCGGGCGGAGACTCCTACAATGAGCAGTTCTTC
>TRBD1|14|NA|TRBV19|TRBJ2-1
CASTSGQASGEQFF
TGTGCCAGTACCTCTGGACAGGCATCTGGGGAGCAGTTCTTC
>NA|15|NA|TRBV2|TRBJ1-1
CASSPDVGGPGEAFF
TGTGCCAGCAGTCCCGACGTTGGGGGGCCTGGTGAAGCTTTCTTT
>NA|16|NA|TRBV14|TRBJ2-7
CASSQTIGWGVYEQYF
TGTGCCAGCAGCCAAACCATAGGGTGGGGGGTCTACGAGCAGTACTTC
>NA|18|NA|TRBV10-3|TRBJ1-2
CAISAHGDQALANYGYTF
TGTGCCATCAGTGCGCATGGGGACCAGGCCTTAGCTAACTATGGCTACACCTTC
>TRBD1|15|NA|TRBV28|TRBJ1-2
CASIFLDRGQDGYTF
TGTGCCAGCATCTTTTTGGACAGGGGACAGGATGGCTACACCTTC
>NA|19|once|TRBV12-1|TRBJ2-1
CASSSYHRDTHRRFNEQFF
TGTGCCAGCAGCTCCTACCACCGGGACACCCACCGCCGATTCAATGAGCAGTTCTTC
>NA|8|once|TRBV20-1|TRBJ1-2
CRGYGYTF
TGCAGGGGCTATGGCTACACCTTC
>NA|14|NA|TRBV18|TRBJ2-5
CASSPNLDRETQYF
TGTGCCAGCTCACCAAATCTCGATCGGGAGACCCAGTACTTC
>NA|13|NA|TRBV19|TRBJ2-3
CATRIGETDTQYF
TGTGCCACTAGAATAGGGGAAACAGATACGCAGTATTTT